This is a list of T cell receptor beta chains from one sample in a study of T cell repertoires in cytomegalovirus infection. One entry per CDR3 protein results from TCRdb running MiXCR on the reads. The sample yields 120,000 to 150,000 distinct CDR3 sequences, about 6% seen once. Sample: PBMCs. The receptor source for this set is a human donor in good health (CMV status not recorded). Some clones in this sample may be carry-over from other donors' samples. CDR3s include the opening cysteine and the closing phenylalanine or tryptophan. D genes are given only for firm matches. Clone size appears in some rows only: once, few, many, or a class for an expanded clone.

CDR3nt	CDR3aa	d_gene	abundance	j_gene	v_gene
TGTGCCAGCAGTCGGGGGGGACAGATGATAGAGCAGTACTTC	CASSRGGQMIEQYF	.	many	TRBJ2-7	TRBV6-5
TGCAGCGTCCTAGCGGGTCAAGAGACCCAGTACTTC	CSVLAGQETQYF	TRBD2	.	TRBJ2-5	TRBV29-1
TGTGCCAGCAGCTTAGTCCCTATGGCGGGGGGTGGAGATACGCAGTATTTT	CASSLVPMAGGGDTQYF	TRBD2	many	TRBJ2-3	TRBV11-2
TGTGCCAGCAGCTTCGAGGGACGGGGGGGCACAGATACGCAGTATTTT	CASSFEGRGGTDTQYF	TRBD2	many	TRBJ2-3	TRBV7-3
TGTGCCAGCAAAGGAGGGAGCTCCTACAATGAGCAGTTCTTC	CASKGGSSYNEQFF	.	many	TRBJ2-1	TRBV7-2
TGTGCCAGCAGCTCCTCGGGACAGCCACCCAATGAGCAGTTCTTC	CASSSSGQPPNEQFF	TRBD1	many	TRBJ2-1	TRBV7-9
TGTGCCAGCAGCTTACAGGTGAATAACTATGGCTACACCTTC	CASSLQVNNYGYTF	.	many	TRBJ1-2	TRBV7-2
TGTGCCAGCAGATTCGGACAAAACACTGAAGCTTTCTTT	CASRFGQNTEAFF	.	many	TRBJ1-1	TRBV12-3/TRBV12-4
TGTGCCAGCAGTTTAGGGGGCGATGAACAGCCCCAGCATTTT	CASSLGGDEQPQHF	.	many	TRBJ1-5	TRBV12-3/TRBV12-4
TGTGCCAGCAGCCAGATCCGGGGGCTCACCGGGGAGCTGTTTTTT	CASSQIRGLTGELFF	.	.	TRBJ2-2	TRBV14
TGTGCCAGCTCTCCGGCCGGGGTCAACACTGAAGCTTTCTTT	CASSPAGVNTEAFF	.	.	TRBJ1-1	TRBV18
TGTGCCAGCAGCTCCGACAGGGGAACCTATAATTCACCCCTCCACTTT	CASSSDRGTYNSPLHF	TRBD1	.	TRBJ1-6	TRBV7-2
TGCAGTGCTAGAAAGGACAATAGCAATCAGCCCCAGCATTTT	CSARKDNSNQPQHF	.	many	TRBJ1-5	TRBV20-1
TGTGCCAGCAGTGCCTCTCCGGGACAAGGAACTGAAGCTTTCTTT	CASSASPGQGTEAFF	.	many	TRBJ1-1	TRBV12-3/TRBV12-4
TGTACCAGCAGGGGACAGGGGGCCCCTGAAGCTTTCTTT	CTSRGQGAPEAFF	TRBD1	.	TRBJ1-1	TRBV28
TGTGCCAGCAGCTTAGTCGGCTGGGCGGGCTCCTACAATGAGCAGTTCTTC	CASSLVGWAGSYNEQFF	.	few	TRBJ2-1	TRBV7-8
TGCAGTGCTAGAGCGGTAGCGGGGGGGAATGAGCAGTTCTTC	CSARAVAGGNEQFF	TRBD2	few	TRBJ2-1	TRBV20-1